Listed here are 10 T cell receptor beta chains from one sample, sequenced in a study of T cells in Graves' hyperthyroidism and ophthalmopathy. RNA transcripts gave rise to amplified TCR beta CDR3 regions. The study used the HTBI primer set for a first-round RT-PCR of the TCR CDR3. Using its own MiXCR run on the multiplex PCR reads, TCRdb lists one record per CDR3 protein. The sample contains roughly 200,000 distinct CDR3 sequences, approximately 20% of which appear only once. The specimen was blood. The receptor source for this set is a man aged 35-49 years with Graves' hyperthyroidism.

This clonotype was counted ten times or more. This chain uses TRBV19 with TRBJ2-3; 8 positions match TRBD2. V gave up 4 bases and J gave up 10 bases; unmatched junction bases: 16. Germline V lookup: CDR1 LNHDA, CDR2 SQIVND (reference sequence). The CDR3 spans 16 residues. The CDR3 here is CASSTSSGGHPGAQYF. The CDR3 DNA reads TGTGCCAGTAGTACCTCCAGCGGGGGACATCCCGGGGCGCAGTATTTT.

The chain links TRBV6-6 to TRBJ1-5; TRBD1 agrees at 8 bases. V shed 0 bases and J 7 bases; nucleotides not matched to a gene: 17. Looked up from germline, CDR1 is MNHNY and CDR2 is SVGAGI (reference sequence). CDR3 length: 19 residues. CDR3 DNA: TGTGCCAGCAGTTACTCGATCTCTCCAGGGGGCTGGGATCGGCAGCCCCAGCATTTT. This translates into CASSYSISPGGWDRQPQHF.

This clonotype was seen many times. The chain links TRBV5-1 to TRBJ1-6, with D possibly being TRBD1 (5 bases). Germline lookup yields CDR1 SGHRS and CDR2 YFSETQ. V lost 1 base to trimming and J lost 9 bases, with 14 bases between them. The CDR3 consists of 15 residues. The DNA for the CDR3 is TGCGCCAGCAGCTTGTCGGCTCCGGGGGGTTCACCCCTCCACTTT. It specifies CASSLSAPGGSPLHF.

This clonotype has at least ten counts. CDR3 residues: CASLDRAATEAFF. The DNA for the CDR3 is TGTGCCAGCTTGGACAGGGCCGCCACTGAAGCTTTCTTT. The rearrangement joins TRBV6-1 to TRBJ1-1; 8 bases match TRBD1. Germline-derived CDR1 and CDR2 are MNHNS and SASEGT. The ends lost 8 bases at V and 4 bases at J; junction bases unmatched: 6. This CDR3 has 13 amino acids.

At least ten counts were recorded for this clonotype. The J gene is TRBJ2-5, the V gene TRBV5-1, with TRBD2 as a possible D gene (5 bases). V was pared by 0 bases and J by 5 bases, with 5 bases between. From germline, CDR1 is SGHRS and CDR2 YFSETQ. This CDR3 has 12 residues. The CDR3 reads CASSLGEETQYF. CDR3 DNA sequence: TGCGCCAGCAGCTTGGGGGAGGAGACCCAGTACTTC.

This clonotype was observed many times. In DNA form, the CDR3 reads TGTGCCAGCAGCCCCCGGGACAGGGTGAAGGATGAGCAGTTCTTC. This sequence encodes CASSPRDRVKDEQFF. V usage is TRBV11-1 and J usage is TRBJ2-1; 9 nucleotides align to TRBD1. The CDR3 is 15 residues long. The V segment lost 5 bases and the J segment 8 bases; nucleotides outside the gene matches: 10. Germline values: CDR1 SGHAT, CDR2 FQDESV (reference sequence).

There are many counts of this clonotype. The chain carries TRBV7-9 and TRBJ2-7; TRBD1 matches 9 bases. Losses at the gene ends were 5 bases for V and 6 bases for J; bases not matched to a gene: 14. Per germline, CDR1 SEHNR and CDR2 FQNEAQ (reference sequence). This CDR3 is built from 16 residues. CDR3 in DNA: TGTGCCAGCAGCCCTACGCCGGGACAGGGTTTGGGCGAGCAGTACTTC. Translated, it gives CASSPTPGQGLGEQYF.

This clonotype was observed many times. The V gene is TRBV11-2, the J gene TRBJ2-7; 8 bases agree with TRBD1. This CDR3 is built from 15 residues. The germline gives CDR1 SGHAT, CDR2 FQNNGV. The V and J ends lost 1 base and 4 bases, in that order; junction bases with no gene match: 6. The CDR3 is CASSLAPGGGYEQYF. CDR3 coding DNA: TGTGCCAGCAGCTTAGCCCCAGGGGGCGGGTACGAGCAGTACTTC.

This clonotype was counted many times. The junction departs from germline at one end; a sequencing error may be responsible. The genes are TRBV2 and TRBJ2-3; 7 bases match TRBD2. The CDR3 spans 16 residues. Per the germline V gene, CDR1 is SNHLY and CDR2 is FYNNEI. The CDR3 DNA follows: TGTGCCAGCAGAGAAGCTCCTGGGGGGGTCGCAGATACGCAGTATTTT. It codes for CASREAPGGVADTQYF.

This clonotype was seen repeatedly, ten times or more. V and J are TRBV30 and TRBJ1-4, with unresolved D. The V gene lost 0 bases and the J gene lost 3 bases, with 8 bases spanning the gap. CDR3 length: 14 amino acids. CDR1 and CDR2 from the germline V gene are GTSNPN and SVGIG (reference sequence). The CDR3 DNA follows: TGTGCCTGGAGTGTACAATCGGCTAATGAAAAACTGTTTTTT. Translation: CAWSVQSANEKLFF.